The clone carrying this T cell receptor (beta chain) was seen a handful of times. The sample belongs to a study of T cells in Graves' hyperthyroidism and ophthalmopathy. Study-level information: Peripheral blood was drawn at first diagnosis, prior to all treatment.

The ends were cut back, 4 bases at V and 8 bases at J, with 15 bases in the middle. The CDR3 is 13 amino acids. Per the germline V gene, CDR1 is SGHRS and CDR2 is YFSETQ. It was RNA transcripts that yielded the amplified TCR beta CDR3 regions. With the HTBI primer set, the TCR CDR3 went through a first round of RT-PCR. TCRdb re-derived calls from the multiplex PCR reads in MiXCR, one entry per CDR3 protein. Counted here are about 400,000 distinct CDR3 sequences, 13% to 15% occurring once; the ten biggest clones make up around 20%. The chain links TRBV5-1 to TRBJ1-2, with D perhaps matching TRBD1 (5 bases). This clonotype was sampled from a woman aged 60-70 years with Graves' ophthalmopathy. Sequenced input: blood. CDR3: CASSRGPGGGYTF. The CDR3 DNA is TGCGCCAGCAGCAGGGGACCGGGTGGCGGCTACACCTTC.